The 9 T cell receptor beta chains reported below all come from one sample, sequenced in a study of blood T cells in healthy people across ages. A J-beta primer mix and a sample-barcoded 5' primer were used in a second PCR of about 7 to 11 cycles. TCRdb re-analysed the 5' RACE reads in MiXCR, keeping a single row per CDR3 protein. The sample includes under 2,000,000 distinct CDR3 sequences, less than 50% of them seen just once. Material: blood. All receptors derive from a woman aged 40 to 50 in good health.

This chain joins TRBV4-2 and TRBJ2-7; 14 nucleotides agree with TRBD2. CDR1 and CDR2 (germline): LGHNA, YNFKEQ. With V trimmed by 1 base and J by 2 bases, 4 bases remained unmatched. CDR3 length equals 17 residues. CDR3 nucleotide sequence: TGTGCCAGCAGCCAAGGGACTAGCGGGGGGCCAACCTACGAGCAGTACTTC. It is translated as CASSQGTSGGPTYEQYF.

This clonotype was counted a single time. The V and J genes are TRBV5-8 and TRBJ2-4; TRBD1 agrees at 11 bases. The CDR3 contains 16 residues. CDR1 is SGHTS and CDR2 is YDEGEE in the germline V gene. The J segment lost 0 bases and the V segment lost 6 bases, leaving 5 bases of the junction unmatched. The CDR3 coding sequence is TGTGCCAGCAATCTGGGACAGGGGGGAGCCAAAAACATTCAGTACTTC. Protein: CASNLGQGGAKNIQYF.

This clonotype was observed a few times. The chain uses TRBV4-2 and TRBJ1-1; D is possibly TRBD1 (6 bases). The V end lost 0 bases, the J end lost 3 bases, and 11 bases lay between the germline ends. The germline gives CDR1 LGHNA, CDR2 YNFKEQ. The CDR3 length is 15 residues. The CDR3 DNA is TGTGCCAGCAGCCAAGATGGTCAGGGGCACACTGAAGCTTTCTTT. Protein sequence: CASSQDGQGHTEAFF.

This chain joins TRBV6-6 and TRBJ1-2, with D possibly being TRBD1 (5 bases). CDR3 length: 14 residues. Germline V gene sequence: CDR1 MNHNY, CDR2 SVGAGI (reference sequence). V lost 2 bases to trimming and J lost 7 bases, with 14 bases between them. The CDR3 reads CASSYDDGGGGYTF. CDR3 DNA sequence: TGTGCCAGCAGTTACGACGACGGGGGAGGTGGCTACACCTTC.

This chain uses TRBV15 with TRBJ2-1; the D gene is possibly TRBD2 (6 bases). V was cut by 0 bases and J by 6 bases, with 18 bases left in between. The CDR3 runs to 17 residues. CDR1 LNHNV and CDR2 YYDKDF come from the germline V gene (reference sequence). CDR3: CATSRDRGGETSNEQFF. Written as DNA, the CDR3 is TGTGCCACCAGCAGAGATCGAGGCGGGGAAACCTCCAATGAGCAGTTCTTC.

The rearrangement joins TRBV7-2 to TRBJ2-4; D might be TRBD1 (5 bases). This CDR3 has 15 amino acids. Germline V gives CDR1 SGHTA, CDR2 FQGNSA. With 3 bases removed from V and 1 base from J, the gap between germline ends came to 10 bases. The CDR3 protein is CASSFLGVAKNIQYF. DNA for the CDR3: TGTGCCAGCAGCTTCTTAGGGGTGGCCAAAAACATTCAGTACTTC.

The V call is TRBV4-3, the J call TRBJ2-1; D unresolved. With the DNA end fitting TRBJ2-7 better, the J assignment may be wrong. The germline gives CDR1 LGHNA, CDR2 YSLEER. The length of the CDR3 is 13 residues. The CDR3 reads CASSQDVVYEQYF. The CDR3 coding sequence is TGCGCCAGCAGCCAAGATGTTGTCTACGAGCAGTACTTC.

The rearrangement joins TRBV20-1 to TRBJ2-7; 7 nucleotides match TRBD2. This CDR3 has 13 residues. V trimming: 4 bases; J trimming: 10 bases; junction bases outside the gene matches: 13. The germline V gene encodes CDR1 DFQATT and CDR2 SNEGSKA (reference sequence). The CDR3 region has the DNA TGCAGTGCTACTAGCGGTGGGCAAGAGCCCCAGTACTTC. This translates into CSATSGGQEPQYF.

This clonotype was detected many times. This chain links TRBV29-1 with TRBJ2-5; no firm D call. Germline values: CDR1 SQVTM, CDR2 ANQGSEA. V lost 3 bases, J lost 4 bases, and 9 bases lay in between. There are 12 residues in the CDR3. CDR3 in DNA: TGCAGCGTTGAGGGGTTAGGAGAGACCCAGTACTTC. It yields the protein CSVEGLGETQYF.